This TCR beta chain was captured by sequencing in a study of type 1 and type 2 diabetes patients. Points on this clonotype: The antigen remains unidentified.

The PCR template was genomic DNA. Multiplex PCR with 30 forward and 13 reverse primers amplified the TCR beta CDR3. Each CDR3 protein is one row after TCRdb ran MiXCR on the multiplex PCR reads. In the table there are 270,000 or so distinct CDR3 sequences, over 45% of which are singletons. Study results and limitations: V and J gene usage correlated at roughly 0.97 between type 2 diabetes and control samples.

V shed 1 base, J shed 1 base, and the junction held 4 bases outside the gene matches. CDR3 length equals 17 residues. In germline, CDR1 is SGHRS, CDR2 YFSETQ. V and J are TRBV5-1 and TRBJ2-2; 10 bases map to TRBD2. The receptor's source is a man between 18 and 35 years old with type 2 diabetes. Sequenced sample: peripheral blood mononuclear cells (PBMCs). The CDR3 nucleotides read TGCGCCAGCAGCTTGAGGCCTAGCGGGGGGAACACCGGGGAGCTGTTTTTT. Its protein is CASSLRPSGGNTGELFF.